This passage covers 10 T cell receptor beta chains from one sample sequenced in a study of cytomegalovirus exposure and HLA in healthy donors. Primers: 60 Vbeta forward and 13 Jbeta reverse. Profiled with immunoSEQ multiplex PCR; TCRdb holds only in-frame clones, not every one. The table includes 150,000 to 200,000 clones, about 88% detected once. The sample comprised PBMCs. Receptors were obtained from a woman aged 18-30 years in good health and CMV-seronegative.

The V gene is TRBV5-1, the J gene TRBJ1-2; tentatively, D is TRBD1 (6 bases). The CDR3 sequence is 15 residues long. Germline CDR1 SGHRS, CDR2 YFSETQ. The V gene lost 0 bases and the J gene lost 7 bases, with 16 bases spanning the gap. CDR3: CASSLAGGQGRGYTF. CDR3 DNA: TGCGCCAGCAGCTTGGCCGGGGGGCAGGGCCGTGGCTACACCTTC.

The rearrangement links TRBV6-6 to TRBJ2-5; TRBD2 matches 9 bases. The closer fit of TRBJ2-7 to the DNA end suggests the J call may be wrong. This CDR3 comprises 15 residues. From germline, CDR1 is MNHNY and CDR2 SVGAGI (reference sequence). CDR3 protein: CASSLLAGRPYEQYF. CDR3 nucleotides: TGTGCCAGCAGTCTTCTAGCGGGGCGACCCTACGAGCAGTACTTC.

This rearrangement joins TRBV19 to TRBJ2-1; TRBD2 matches at 12 bases. Germline CDR1 is LNHDA and CDR2 is SQIVND (reference sequence). The CDR3 covers 18 residues. V lost 6 bases and J lost 1; bases outside the gene matches: 10. The CDR3 sequence is CASRGQRGLAGSYNEQFF. In DNA, the CDR3 is TGTGCCAGTAGGGGACAGAGGGGACTAGCGGGTTCCTACAATGAGCAGTTCTTC.

The V call is TRBV18, the J call TRBJ1-6; D gene unclear. Trimming pared 3 bases from V and 9 bases from J, leaving 15 bases between. Germline CDR1 and CDR2: KGHSH and LQKENI. The CDR3 spans 15 residues. The CDR3 DNA is TGTGCCAGCTCACCCCGGGAGGGAGAGGGTTCACCCCTCCACTTT. It codes for CASSPREGEGSPLHF.

J is TRBJ2-7 and V is TRBV10-3, with 8 positions matching TRBD2. In germline, CDR1 is ENHRY, CDR2 SYGVKD. This CDR3 spans 14 amino acids. V dropped 4 bases and J dropped 6; count of bases not matched to a gene: 8. The CDR3 is CAISASGSAPEQYF. The CDR3 region has the DNA TGTGCCATCAGTGCAAGCGGGAGTGCACCCGAGCAGTACTTC.

This clone rates as medium-sized. DNA for the CDR3: TGTGCCAGCAGTTACTTCGCAGGGACTGGGGCCAACGTCCTGACTTTC. It translates to CASSYFAGTGANVLTF. V gene TRBV6-5 combines with J gene TRBJ2-6; possible D gene TRBD1, 5 bases. V was cut by 1 base and J by 2 bases, with 9 bases left in between. The CDR3 consists of 16 residues. Germline loops: CDR1 MNHEY, CDR2 SVGAGI.

The rearrangement joins TRBV5-1 to TRBJ2-2, with 8 bases lining up with TRBD1. The CDR3 sequence is 15 residues long. V dropped 1 base and J dropped 6; count of bases not matched to a gene: 5. Germline CDR1 is SGHRS and CDR2 is YFSETQ. The CDR3 spells CASSLSGGASGELFF. CDR3 DNA sequence: TGCGCCAGCAGCTTGTCAGGGGGCGCGTCCGGGGAGCTGTTTTTT.

The chain employs TRBV6-5 and TRBJ2-7; unclear D gene. CDR1 and CDR2 (germline): MNHEY, SVGAGI. V gave up 2 bases and J gave up 1 base, with 12 bases separating them. The CDR3 has 15 residues. The CDR3 sequence is CASSYDGVLSYEQYF. DNA of the CDR3: TGTGCCAGCAGTTACGACGGAGTCCTATCCTACGAGCAGTACTTC.

The chain has TRBV5-1 and TRBJ1-2, with a weak D call TRBD1 (5 bases). From germline, CDR1 is SGHRS and CDR2 YFSETQ. This CDR3 has 14 amino acids. Deletions cut 1 base from V and 8 bases from J, with 15 bases between. The CDR3: CASSLSQAPWGYTF. The DNA of the CDR3 is TGCGCCAGCAGCTTGTCACAGGCCCCCTGGGGCTACACCTTC.

The chain combines TRBV28 with TRBJ2-1; TRBD2 agrees at 8 bases. Germline assignment: CDR1 MDHEN and CDR2 SYDVKM. The CDR3 extends over 17 amino acids. Trimming cost V 5 bases and J 2 bases; bases outside gene matches: 11. CDR3 in DNA: TGTGCCAGCAGTCTGATCTTCGGTAGCGGGGCCTACAATGAGCAGTTCTTC. This gives the protein CASSLIFGSGAYNEQFF.